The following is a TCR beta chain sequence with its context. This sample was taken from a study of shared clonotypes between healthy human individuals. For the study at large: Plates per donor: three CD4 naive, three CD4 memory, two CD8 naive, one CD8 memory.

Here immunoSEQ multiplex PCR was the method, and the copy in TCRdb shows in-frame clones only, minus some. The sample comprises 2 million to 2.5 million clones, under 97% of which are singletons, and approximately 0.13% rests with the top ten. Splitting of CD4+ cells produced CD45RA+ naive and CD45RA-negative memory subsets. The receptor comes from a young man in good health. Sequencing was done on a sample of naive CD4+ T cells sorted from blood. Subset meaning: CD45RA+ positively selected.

CDR3 in amino acids: CAISLLAGGSTGELFF. The CDR3 DNA reads TGTGCCATCAGCTTACTAGCGGGAGGATCCACCGGGGAGCTGTTTTTT. The genes are TRBV10-3 and TRBJ2-2; the match to TRBD2 covers 12 bases. CDR3 length: 16 residues. The germline CDR1 and CDR2 sequences are ENHRY and SYGVKD. V was pared by 6 bases and J by 4 bases, with 6 bases of the junction left unmatched.